This record covers a single T cell receptor beta chain. Original methodology: Estimation of nucleated cell counts relied on the amplification of reference gene primers. Produced via immunoSEQ multiplex PCR; TCRdb's table is partial and in-frame only. From that table come the V and J calls and clone size; the DNA was used to work out D and trimming. The repertoire includes 15,000 to 20,000 clones, around 88% of them detected once, and roughly 5.3% sits in the top ten. Those who participated ranged in age from about 18 to 89 years and resided in about two dozen US areas. This sample was included in a study of blood T cell repertoires in COVID-19. Study-wide background: PBMCs, B-cell-depleted T cells, or T cells provided the cDNA or gDNA that made up the material.

The CDR3 length is 13 residues. CDR1 is SQVTM, CDR2 ANQGSEA, per germline. With V trimmed by 6 bases and J by 2 bases, 3 bases remained unmatched. Material for sequencing was PBMCs or T cells enriched from blood (not recorded which). The chain couples TRBV29-1 to TRBJ1-2; TRBD1 matches 10 bases. The clonotype originates from a woman aged 25-40 years who had recovered from COVID-19. The CDR3 sequence: CSVPGQGNYGYTF. The CDR3 bases are TGCAGCGTCCCGGGACAGGGGAACTATGGCTACACCTTC.